What follows describes a single TCR beta chain. Its antigen is as yet unknown. Trimming cost V 3 bases and J 8 bases; bases outside gene matches: 7. From germline, CDR1 is SGDLS and CDR2 YYNGEE. The CDR3 has 14 residues. The data derive from a study of T cell repertoires in ileal Crohn's disease. Study background: Less than 40% were active smokers at surgery; median disease duration was approximately 7.3 years. General observations from the study: Clonal expansions were more frequent in active smokers than non-smokers at surgery. Endoscopic recurrence occurred in every patient whose clonality exceeded 26.8%.

TCRdb keeps only in-frame clones here, not all; method: immunoSEQ multiplex PCR. The repertoire holds roughly 18,000 clones, with around 78% as singletons. The receptor's source is an adult with Crohn's disease. The chain couples TRBV9 to TRBJ2-1; TRBD2 matches at 8 bases. The sequenced sample was ileal tissue. The CDR3: CASSAGTRSYEQFF. The CDR3 DNA reads TGTGCCAGCAGCGCCGGGACTAGGAGTTATGAGCAGTTCTTC.